This record concerns one T cell receptor beta chain sequence. Its antigen is as yet unknown. This entry comes from a study of cytomegalovirus exposure and HLA in healthy donors. This CDR3 spans 14 amino acids. Trimming removed 6 bases from V and 8 bases from J; junction bases left unmatched: 8. CDR1 is MGHRA and CDR2 is YSYEKL in the germline V gene. The PCR employed 60 Vbeta primers together with 13 Jbeta primers. Generated by immunoSEQ multiplex PCR, the TCRdb table keeps only in-frame clones and is missing some. In the table there are 120,000 or so clones, less than 80% of which are singletons. Study-wide results and caveats: Across all donors, roughly uniform sequencing depth was an assumption of the presence/absence analyses. In an earlier analysis, productive rearrangement rates for most beta V segments clustered near 87% or 30%.

This TCR derives from a man aged 40-50 years in good health and CMV-seropositive. The sequencing input was PBMCs. The chain employs TRBV4-1 and TRBJ2-1; 9 positions agree with TRBD2. Written as DNA, the CDR3 is TGCGCCAGCAGACAGCGGGAGGTGGTATATGAGCAGTTCTTC. Residues: CASRQREVVYEQFF.